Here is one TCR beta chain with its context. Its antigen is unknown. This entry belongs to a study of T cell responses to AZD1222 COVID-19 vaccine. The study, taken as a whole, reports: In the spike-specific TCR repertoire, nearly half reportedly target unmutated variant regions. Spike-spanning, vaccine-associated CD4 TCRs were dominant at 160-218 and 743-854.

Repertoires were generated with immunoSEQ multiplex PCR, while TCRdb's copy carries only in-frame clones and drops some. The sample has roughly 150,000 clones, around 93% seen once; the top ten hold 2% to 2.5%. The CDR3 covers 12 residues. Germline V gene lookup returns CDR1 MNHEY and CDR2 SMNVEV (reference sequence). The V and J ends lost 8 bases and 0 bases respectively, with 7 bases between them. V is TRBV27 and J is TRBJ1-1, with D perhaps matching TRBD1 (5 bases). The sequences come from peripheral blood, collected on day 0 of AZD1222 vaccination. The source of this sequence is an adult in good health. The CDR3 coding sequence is TGTGCCAGCGGGGGGATGAACACTGAAGCTTTCTTT. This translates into CASGGMNTEAFF.